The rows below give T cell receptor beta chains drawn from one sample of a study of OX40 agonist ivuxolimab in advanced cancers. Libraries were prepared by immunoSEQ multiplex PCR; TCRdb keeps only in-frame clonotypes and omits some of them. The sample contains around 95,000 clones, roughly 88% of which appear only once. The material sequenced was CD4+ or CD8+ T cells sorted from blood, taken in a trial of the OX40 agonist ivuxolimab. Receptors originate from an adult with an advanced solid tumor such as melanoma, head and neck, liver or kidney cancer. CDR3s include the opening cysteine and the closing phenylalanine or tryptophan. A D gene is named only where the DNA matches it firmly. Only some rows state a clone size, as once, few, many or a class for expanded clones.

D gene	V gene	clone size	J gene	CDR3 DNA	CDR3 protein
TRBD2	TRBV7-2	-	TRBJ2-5	TGTGCCAGCAGCTTAGGCGGGGGCCAAGAGACCCAGTACTTC	CASSLGGGQETQYF
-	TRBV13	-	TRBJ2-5	TGTGCCAGCAGCTTAGTCGGGGGCCAAGAGACCCAGTACTTC	CASSLVGGQETQYF
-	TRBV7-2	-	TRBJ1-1	TGTGCCAGCAGCTTCTTTATAGGGCTGAACACTGAAGCTTTCTTT	CASSFFIGLNTEAFF
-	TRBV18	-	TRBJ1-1	TGTGCCAGCTCACCCGTGACGTACACTGAAGCTTTCTTT	CASSPVTYTEAFF
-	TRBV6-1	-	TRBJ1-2	TGTGCCAGCAGTGAGGCCGGTTGGGGCTACACCTTC	CASSEAGWGYTF
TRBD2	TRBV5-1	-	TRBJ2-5	TGCGCCAGCAGCCATAGCGGGAGGGCCCTGTGGGAGACCCAGTACTTC	CASSHSGRALWETQYF
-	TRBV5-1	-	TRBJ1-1	TGCGCCAGCAGCCTACAGGGACAAGACACTGAAGCTTTCTTT	CASSLQGQDTEAFF
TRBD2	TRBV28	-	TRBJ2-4	TGTGCCAGCATGGGAGGGGTGGCCAAAAACATTCAGTACTTC	CASMGGVAKNIQYF
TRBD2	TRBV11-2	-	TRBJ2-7	TGTGCCAGCAGCCCAACCCCGTCTAGCGGAGGATACGAGCAGTACTTC	CASSPTPSSGGYEQYF
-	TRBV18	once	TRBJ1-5	TGTGCCAGCTCCCCCAGCCAGGTAGGGGATCAGCCCCAGCATTTT	CASSPSQVGDQPQHF
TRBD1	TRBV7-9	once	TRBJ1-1	TGTGCCAGCAGCTTGACAGGGCAGAACACTGAAGCTTTCTTT	CASSLTGQNTEAFF
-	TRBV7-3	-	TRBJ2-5	TGTGCCAGCAGCCGGGGGACCCAAGAGACCCAGTACTTC	CASSRGTQETQYF
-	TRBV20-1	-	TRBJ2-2	TGCAGTGCTCCTGTCGGGGAGCTGTTTTTT	CSAPVGELFF
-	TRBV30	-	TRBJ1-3	TGTGCCTGGAGTAATCCCAACACCATATATTTT	CAWSNPNTIYF
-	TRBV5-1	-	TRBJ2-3	TGCGCCAGCAGCTTGGGGGCTAGCACAGATACGCAGTATTTT	CASSLGASTDTQYF
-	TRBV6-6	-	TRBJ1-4	TGTGCCAGCGGGAGGGGAAATGAAAAACTGTTTTTT	CASGRGNEKLFF
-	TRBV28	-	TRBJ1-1	TGTGCCAGCAGCCGCGCCTCTCTCGGGGCTTTCTTT	CASSRASLGAFF
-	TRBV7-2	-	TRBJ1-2	TGTGCCAGCAGCTTACTCGACGGATATGGCTACACCTTC	CASSLLDGYGYTF
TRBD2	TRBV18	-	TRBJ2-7	TGTGCCAGCTCACCTGGGAGCGGGGGCTCCTACGAGCAGTACTTC	CASSPGSGGSYEQYF
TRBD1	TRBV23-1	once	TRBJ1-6	TGCGCCAGCAGTCAATCGTCTCGGACAGGGGATTCACCCCTCCACTTT	CASSQSSRTGDSPLHF
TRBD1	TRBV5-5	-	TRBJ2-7	TGTGCCAGCAGCACAGGACAGGGTCCGGCGTACGAGCAGTACTTC	CASSTGQGPAYEQYF
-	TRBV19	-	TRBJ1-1	TGTGCCAGTAGTATTCAGACAGGCATGAACACTGAAGCTTTCTTT	CASSIQTGMNTEAFF
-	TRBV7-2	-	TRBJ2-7	TGTGCCAGCAGCTTAGCGCACGGCAGCTACGAGCAGTACTTC	CASSLAHGSYEQYF
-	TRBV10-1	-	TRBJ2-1	TGCGCCAGCAGCCCAGGGAATAGTGAGCAGTTCTTC	CASSPGNSEQFF
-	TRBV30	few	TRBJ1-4	TGTGCCTGGAGTGTAACGCGGGCAGGAGGGGAAAAACTGTTTTTT	CAWSVTRAGGEKLFF
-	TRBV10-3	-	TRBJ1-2	TGTGCCATCAGTGAGGGGAATACAGGGATCTATGGCTACACCTTC	CAISEGNTGIYGYTF
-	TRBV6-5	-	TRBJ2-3	TGTGCCAGCAAAGAGCGACACCCCACAGATACGCAGTATTTT	CASKERHPTDTQYF
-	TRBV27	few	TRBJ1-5	TGTGCCAGCAGTCTGGGGTACAGCAATCAGCCCCAGCATTTT	CASSLGYSNQPQHF
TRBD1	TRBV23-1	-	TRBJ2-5	TGCGCCAGCAGTCTCGGGGACAGGGGGGGTCAAGAGACCCAGTACTTC	CASSLGDRGGQETQYF
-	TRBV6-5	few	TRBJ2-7	TGTGCCAGCAGTTTCGGGCCCTCCTATGGGTCCTACGAGCAGTACTTC	CASSFGPSYGSYEQYF
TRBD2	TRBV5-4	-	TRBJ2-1	TGTGCCAGCAGCTTAAGCGGGAGGCAGGACAATGAGCAGTTCTTC	CASSLSGRQDNEQFF
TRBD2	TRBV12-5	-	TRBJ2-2	TGTGCTAGTGGTTTGGAAGGTTCCGGGGGGGCCGGGGAGCTGTTTTTT	CASGLEGSGGAGELFF
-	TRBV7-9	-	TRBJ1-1	TGTGCCAGCAGCACGCATACCTTGGGTGAAGCTTTCTTT	CASSTHTLGEAFF
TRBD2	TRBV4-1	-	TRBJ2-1	TGCGCCAGCAGCCAAGATCGGGGCTATGCGGGGGGGATGAATGAGCAGTTCTTC	CASSQDRGYAGGMNEQFF
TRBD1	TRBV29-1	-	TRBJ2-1	TGCAGCGTCGCCCGGGACAGGGGTTACAATGAGCAGTTCTTC	CSVARDRGYNEQFF
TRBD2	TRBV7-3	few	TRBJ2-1	TGTGCCAGCAGCTGGGGACTAGCGGGGCGAGATGAGCAGTTCTTC	CASSWGLAGRDEQFF
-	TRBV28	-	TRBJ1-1	TGTGCCAGCAGTTTAAAAAACACTGAAGCTTTCTTT	CASSLKNTEAFF
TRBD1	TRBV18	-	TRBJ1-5	TGTGCCAGCTCACCACCGGACAGGGACGGCAATCAGCCCCAGCATTTT	CASSPPDRDGNQPQHF
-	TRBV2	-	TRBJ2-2	TGTGCCAGCAGTTTCCAGGGGCGTAGCACCGGGGAGCTGTTTTTT	CASSFQGRSTGELFF
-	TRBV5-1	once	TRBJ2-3	TGCGCCAGCAGCCCAGGGGACGCTAGCACAGATACGCAGTATTTT	CASSPGDASTDTQYF
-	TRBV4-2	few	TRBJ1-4	TGTGCCAGCAGCCAAGACAGGGTTGGTTCTGAAAAACTGTTTTTT	CASSQDRVGSEKLFF
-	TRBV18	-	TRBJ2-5	TGTGCCAGCTCACCTGACTGGACGGAGACCCAGTACTTC	CASSPDWTETQYF
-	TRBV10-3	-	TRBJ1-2	TGTGCCATCAGTGAGTCGAACATCGCTAACTATGGCTACACCTTC	CAISESNIANYGYTF
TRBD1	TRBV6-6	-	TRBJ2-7	TGTGCCAGCAGACACTCGACAGGGTACTCCTACGAGCAGTACTTC	CASRHSTGYSYEQYF
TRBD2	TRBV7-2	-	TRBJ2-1	TGTGCCAGCAGCTTAGTAATAGGCCGACTAGCGGTTAATGAGCAGTTCTTC	CASSLVIGRLAVNEQFF
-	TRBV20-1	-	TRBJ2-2	TGCAGTGCTAGGGACCCCGGGGAGCTGTTTTTT	CSARDPGELFF